These 26 T cell receptor beta chains originate from one sample sequenced in a study of cytomegalovirus exposure and HLA in healthy donors. Libraries were prepared by immunoSEQ multiplex PCR; TCRdb keeps only in-frame clonotypes and omits some of them. The table shows tens of thousands of clones, with approximately 96% occurring only once. The specimen sequenced was PBMCs. The receptors were sampled from a man younger than 30 in good health and CMV-seronegative.

CDR3 nucleotides: TGTGCCAGCAGCTCCCTGACTAGCGAGAGCTCCTACGAGCAGTACTTC. Protein: CASSSLTSESSYEQYF. This rearrangement joins TRBV5-4 to TRBJ2-7; 8 bases are a match to TRBD2. The CDR3 has 16 residues. Trimming at V came to 3 bases and at J to 0 bases, leaving 8 bases not matched to a gene. Germline lookup yields CDR1 SGHNT and CDR2 YYREEE (reference sequence).

This clone has only one observation. This rearrangement joins TRBV27 to TRBJ1-1, with D maybe TRBD1 (6 bases). The CDR3 runs to 13 residues. The germline gives CDR1 MNHEY, CDR2 SMNVEV (reference sequence). Trimming shortened V by 5 bases and J by 4 bases, and 11 bases separated the two germline ends. The CDR3 reads CASSRAGATEAFF. For the CDR3, the DNA is TGTGCCAGCAGTAGAGCAGGGGCCACTGAAGCTTTCTTT.

The chain links TRBV7-8 to TRBJ1-3, with D unresolved. V gave up 5 bases and J gave up 0 bases, with 5 bases separating them. Looked up from germline, CDR1 is SGHVS and CDR2 is FQNEAQ. The CDR3 has 13 amino acids. The CDR3 spells CASSLSSGNTIYF. CDR3 DNA: TGTGCCAGCAGCCTAAGCTCTGGAAACACCATATATTTT.

The chain uses TRBV25-1 and TRBJ2-3, with 7 bases matching TRBD1. The ends lost 1 base at V and 2 bases at J; junction bases unmatched: 9. CDR1 and CDR2 from the germline V gene are MGHDK and SYGVNS. This CDR3 spans 17 amino acids. The chain's CDR3 is CASSEFNSGGDTDTQYF. CDR3 nucleotide sequence: TGTGCCAGCAGTGAATTTAATTCAGGGGGAGACACAGATACGCAGTATTTT.

The rearrangement joins TRBV6-5 to TRBJ1-4, with D tentatively TRBD1 (6 bases). Trimming stripped 6 bases from V and 7 bases from J, with 15 bases between. Germline V gene sequence: CDR1 MNHEY, CDR2 SVGAGI. This CDR3 region has 14 residues. Here the CDR3 reads CASSPGAGSEKLFF. CDR3 nucleotide sequence: TGTGCCAGCAGCCCAGGGGCAGGAAGTGAAAAACTGTTTTTT.

The gene calls are TRBV6-6 and TRBJ1-5; a possible D gene is TRBD1 (6 bases). Germline V gene lookup returns CDR1 MNHNY and CDR2 SVGAGI (reference sequence). The CDR3 is 15 residues long. With 5 bases removed from V and 2 bases from J, the gap between germline ends came to 13 bases. CDR3 DNA: TGTGCCAGCAGTAATCAGGGGAGCGGCAATCAGCCCCAGCATTTT. This codes for CASSNQGSGNQPQHF.

This clone has just a few counts. The CDR3 protein is CASSNRDRGSYEQYF. The CDR3 DNA sequence: TGTGCCAGCAGTAACCGGGACAGGGGATCCTACGAGCAGTACTTC. The chain carries TRBV6-5 and TRBJ2-7, with 10 bases matching TRBD1. The V segment lost 5 bases and the J segment 1 base; nucleotides outside the gene matches: 5. Germline V gives CDR1 MNHEY, CDR2 SVGAGI. This CDR3 has 15 residues.

V and J are TRBV5-1 and TRBJ2-3; no clear D. The CDR3 contains 16 residues. V lost 4 bases to trimming and J lost 2 bases, with 17 bases between them. Germline loops: CDR1 SGHRS, CDR2 YFSETQ. The CDR3 DNA follows: TGCGCCAGCAGCCCGCTCCCGAGCCTTAACACAGATACGCAGTATTTT. Amino acid sequence: CASSPLPSLNTDTQYF.

The chain has TRBV27 and TRBJ2-7, with D uncertain. Deletions cut 0 bases from V and 0 bases from J, with 9 bases between. The CDR3 loop spans 15 amino acids. Germline V gives CDR1 MNHEY, CDR2 SMNVEV (reference sequence). The CDR3, as DNA: TGTGCCAGCAGTTTATCTCCCGCTAGCTCCTACGAGCAGTACTTC. This translates into CASSLSPASSYEQYF.

The chain has TRBV7-8 and TRBJ2-7; a possible D gene is TRBD1 (5 bases). Germline CDR1 is SGHVS and CDR2 is FQNEAQ. The CDR3 is made up of 16 amino acids. V dropped 2 bases and J dropped 1 base, with 15 bases sitting between them. CDR3 in amino acids: CASSLSRQKPSYEQYF. The CDR3 DNA sequence: TGTGCCAGCAGCTTAAGTCGACAGAAACCTTCCTACGAGCAGTACTTC.

The rearrangement joins TRBV6-5 to TRBJ2-7; D perhaps matches TRBD1 (5 bases). Germline CDR1 and CDR2: MNHEY and SVGAGI. Trimming stripped 8 bases from V and 0 bases from J, with 14 bases between. The CDR3 covers 14 residues. Written as DNA, the CDR3 is TGTGCCAGCGCCCAGGGCGGAAGCTCCTACGAGCAGTACGTC. Translated: CASAQGGSSYEQYV.

The chain has TRBV5-6 and TRBJ1-5; a weak D match, TRBD1 (6 bases). In germline, CDR1 is SGHDT, CDR2 YYEEEE. This CDR3 spans 16 amino acids. The ends were cut back, 0 bases at V and 8 bases at J, with 18 bases in the middle. Written as DNA, the CDR3 is TGTGCCAGCAGCTTGGGGGGGGGCGGACTGGCCGAGCCCCAGCATTTT. Translated: CASSLGGGGLAEPQHF.

This chain joins TRBV5-5 and TRBJ1-1; D unresolved. V lost 2 bases and J 5 bases, leaving 4 bases between the germline ends. Looked up from germline, CDR1 is SGHKS and CDR2 is YYEKEE (reference sequence). The CDR3 spans 11 residues. This CDR3 reads CASSFGTEAFF. The CDR3 region has the DNA TGTGCCAGCAGCTTCGGGACTGAAGCTTTCTTT.

The V call is TRBV28, the J call TRBJ2-2; possible D gene TRBD1, 7 bases. The CDR3 runs to 16 residues. V lost 2 bases and J 6 bases, leaving 16 bases between the germline ends. The germline V gene encodes CDR1 MDHEN and CDR2 SYDVKM. CDR3 sequence: CASSLGGGGVAGELFF. In DNA, the CDR3 is TGTGCCAGCAGTTTAGGAGGGGGCGGTGTGGCCGGGGAGCTGTTTTTT. Using reference TRBV28 and TRBJ2-2 for the parts outside the CDR3, the full variable domain is DVKVTQSSRYLVKRTGEKVFLECVQDMDHENMFWYRQDPGLGLRLIYFSYDVKMKEKGDIPEGYSVSREKKERFSLILESASTNQTSMYLCASSLGGGGVAGELFFGEGSRLTVL.

This clone was observed a single time. V and J are TRBV11-3 and TRBJ1-4, with 8 bases lining up with TRBD1. The CDR3 length is 14 residues. CDR1 SGHNT and CDR2 YENEEA come from the germline V gene. With 5 bases clipped from V and 4 bases from J, the junction kept 3 bases outside the gene matches. The CDR3 bases are TGTGCCAGCAGCGCCAGGGGGCTTAATGAAAAACTGTTTTTT. Translated: CASSARGLNEKLFF.

This chain links TRBV4-1 with TRBJ2-3, with D possibly being TRBD2 (6 bases). V lost 1 base to trimming and J lost 6 bases, with 11 bases between them. The CDR3 has 14 residues. Germline assignment: CDR1 MGHRA and CDR2 YSYEKL. The CDR3 bases are TGCGCCAGCAGCCAAGGCGGGGCTAGCGATACGCAGTATTTT. It encodes CASSQGGASDTQYF.

The V call is TRBV27, the J call TRBJ2-2; 8 bases map to TRBD2. The CDR3 totals 15 residues. Germline CDR1 reads MNHEY; CDR2 reads SMNVEV (reference sequence). V shed 3 bases, J shed 6 bases, and the junction held 6 bases outside the gene matches. The CDR3 DNA reads as TGTGCCAGCAGTTTCATCCCTAGCGGGCCCGGGGAGCTGTTTTTT. It is translated as CASSFIPSGPGELFF.

This chain connects TRBV27 to TRBJ1-3; 10 bases are a match to TRBD1. The length of the CDR3 is 15 residues. From germline, CDR1 is MNHEY and CDR2 SMNVEV (reference sequence). V was clipped by 7 bases and J by 3 bases; unmatched bases: 6. The CDR3 DNA reads as TGTGCCAGCACCCGACAGGGGGCGGGTGGAAACACCATATATTTT. This translates into CASTRQGAGGNTIYF.

The rearrangement uses TRBV2 and TRBJ1-1; D is perhaps TRBD1 (5 bases). Germline CDR1 and CDR2: SNHLY and FYNNEI. The V gene lost 3 bases and the J gene lost 9 bases, with 14 bases spanning the gap. CDR3 length: 13 amino acids. The CDR3 region has the DNA TGTGCCAGCAGTGACCCGATGGACATCCAAGCTTTCTTT. Translation gives CASSDPMDIQAFF.

With respect to this clone: Other DNA sequences in this specimen translate into the identical CDR3. J is TRBJ2-7 and V is TRBV6-5, with D possibly matching TRBD2 (6 bases). This CDR3 comprises 14 residues. CDR1 is MNHEY, CDR2 SVGAGI, per germline. V lost 4 bases and J lost 0, with 10 bases in between. CDR3 sequence: CASSLDGSSYEQYF. In nucleotides, the CDR3 is TGTGCCAGCAGTTTGGACGGGAGCTCCTACGAGCAGTACTTC.

The gene calls are TRBV30 and TRBJ2-5; 7 bases match TRBD1. V lost 8 bases, J lost 5 bases, and 17 bases stayed unmatched. In germline, CDR1 is GTSNPN, CDR2 SVGIG (reference sequence). The length of the CDR3 is 15 residues. The CDR3, as DNA: TGTGCCATGGCCTCTTTAGGGACAGTAAGGGAGACCCAGTACTTC. Its protein product is CAMASLGTVRETQYF.

The CDR3 DNA is TGTGCCAGCAGTTTCAGTAGCCGTTTAAATGAAAAACTGTTTTTT. This sequence encodes CASSFSSRLNEKLFF. J is TRBJ1-4 and V is TRBV28; no clear D gene. V dropped 3 bases and J dropped 5 bases, with 13 bases sitting between them. CDR1 is MDHEN and CDR2 is SYDVKM in the germline V gene. The CDR3 length is 15 residues.

V gene TRBV5-4 combines with J gene TRBJ1-1; 7 bases match TRBD1. The CDR3 contains 13 residues. The trim removed 4 bases at V and 2 bases at J, leaving 2 bases unmatched. In germline, CDR1 is SGHNT, CDR2 YYREEE (reference sequence). The CDR3 sequence is CASSGDRNTEAFF. In DNA form, the CDR3 reads TGTGCCAGCAGCGGGGACAGAAACACTGAAGCTTTCTTT.

The chain combines TRBV10-3 with TRBJ2-5; TRBD1 matches 8 bases. V shed 5 bases and J 3 bases; nucleotides not matched to a gene: 2. Per germline, CDR1 ENHRY and CDR2 SYGVKD. The CDR3 sequence is 13 residues long. The CDR3 region is CAISQTGEETQYF. Written as DNA, the CDR3 is TGTGCCATCAGTCAGACAGGGGAAGAGACCCAGTACTTC.

V is TRBV7-9 and J is TRBJ1-2; D not certain. The length of the CDR3 is 16 residues. The V gene's germline CDR1 is SEHNR and CDR2 FQNEAQ (reference sequence). Trimming left V 4 bases short and J 4 bases short, with 19 bases between. In nucleotides, the CDR3 is TGTGCCAGCAGCTCGGACTTCGTGGAACGGGGCTATGGCTACACCTTC. It is translated as CASSSDFVERGYGYTF. Supplemented by reference TRBV7-9 and TRBJ1-2, the full variable domain reads DTGVSQNPRHKITKRGQNVTFRCDPISEHNRLYWYRQTLGQGPEFLTYFQNEAQLEKSRLLSDRFSAERPKGSFSTLEIQRTEQGDSAMYLCASSSDFVERGYGYTFGSGTRLTVV.

The chain joins TRBV27 to TRBJ2-3; D gene ambiguous. Looked up from germline, CDR1 is MNHEY and CDR2 is SMNVEV (reference sequence). Deletions cut 5 bases from V and 6 bases from J, with 9 bases between. This CDR3 spans 12 amino acids. CDR3 nucleotide sequence: TGTGCCAGCAGTCCCTCCTTGGATACGCAGTATTTT. This encodes CASSPSLDTQYF.